This TCR beta chain is from a study of T cell responses to AZD1222 COVID-19 vaccine. Only in-frame clones appear in the TCRdb table, and some are missing; sequencing was by immunoSEQ multiplex PCR. The sample has 95,000 to 150,000 clones, around 90% seen once; the top ten hold 4% to 4.5%. This CDR3 is 13 amino acids long. J gave up 7 bases and V 5 bases, and 5 bases lay outside the gene matches. This chain connects TRBV12-3 or TRBV12-4 to TRBJ2-1; 7 positions match TRBD1. The sample consisted of peripheral blood, taken on day 0 of AZD1222 vaccination. The sequence derives from an adult in good health. Written as DNA, the CDR3 is TGTGCCAGCAGTGGACAGGCAAGGAATGAGCAGTTCTTC. It specifies CASSGQARNEQFF.